The rows below give T cell receptor beta chains drawn from one sample of a study of OX40 agonist ivuxolimab in advanced cancers. Using immunoSEQ multiplex PCR, the repertoire was profiled, and TCRdb retains in-frame clones only, with some absent. The profile shows around 70,000 clones, 85% of them singletons. The sample was CD4+ or CD8+ T cells sorted from blood, taken in a trial of the OX40 agonist ivuxolimab. The receptors shown here come from an adult with an advanced solid tumor such as melanoma, head and neck, liver or kidney cancer. Both conserved end residues are part of each CDR3. Each record gives: J gene, D gene, V gene, clone size, CDR3 protein, CDR3 DNA. The D gene is left open where the match is weak. Clone size, where shown, is once, few, many, or a class for clones that have expanded.

j_call: TRBJ2-7
d_call: TRBD1
v_call: TRBV11-2
clone_size: once
cdr3_aa: CASSPGTGGTPDF
cdr3_nt: TGTGCCAGCAGCCCGGGGACAGGGGGGACACCAGACTTC

j_call: TRBJ2-6
d_call: NA
v_call: TRBV5-1
clone_size: NA
cdr3_aa: CASSLTSSGANVLTF
cdr3_nt: TGCGCCAGCAGCTTGACCTCCTCTGGGGCCAACGTCCTGACTTTC

j_call: TRBJ2-5
d_call: TRBD1
v_call: TRBV19
clone_size: once
cdr3_aa: CASSTGQGSTETQYF
cdr3_nt: TGTGCCAGTAGTACCGGACAGGGATCCACTGAGACCCAGTACTTC

j_call: TRBJ1-2
d_call: NA
v_call: TRBV28
clone_size: NA
cdr3_aa: CASSLPGGWLNYGYTF
cdr3_nt: TGTGCCAGCAGTCTCCCGGGGGGATGGTTAAACTATGGCTACACCTTC

j_call: TRBJ1-2
d_call: NA
v_call: TRBV6-5
clone_size: NA
cdr3_aa: CASSYEGTYGYTF
cdr3_nt: TGTGCCAGCAGTTACGAGGGGACCTATGGCTACACCTTC

j_call: TRBJ2-3
d_call: TRBD1
v_call: TRBV28
clone_size: once
cdr3_aa: CASRGQADTQYF
cdr3_nt: TGTGCCAGCAGAGGACAGGCAGATACGCAGTATTTT

j_call: TRBJ2-3
d_call: NA
v_call: TRBV7-9
clone_size: NA
cdr3_aa: CASSLERVTQYF
cdr3_nt: TGTGCCAGCAGCTTAGAAAGGGTTACGCAGTATTTT

j_call: TRBJ1-5
d_call: TRBD1
v_call: TRBV28
clone_size: NA
cdr3_aa: CASSLPGAGGDSNQPQHF
cdr3_nt: TGTGCCAGCAGTCTCCCGGGGGCAGGGGGTGATAGCAATCAGCCCCAGCATTTT

j_call: TRBJ1-2
d_call: NA
v_call: TRBV20-1
clone_size: NA
cdr3_aa: CSAIFLYGYTF
cdr3_nt: TGCAGTGCTATATTCCTCTATGGCTACACCTTC

j_call: TRBJ1-4
d_call: TRBD1
v_call: TRBV5-1
clone_size: NA
cdr3_aa: CASSRTGDFDEKLFF
cdr3_nt: TGCGCCAGCAGCCGGACAGGGGATTTTGATGAAAAACTGTTTTTT

j_call: TRBJ2-5
d_call: NA
v_call: TRBV6-5
clone_size: NA
cdr3_aa: CASSRLEVQETQYF
cdr3_nt: TGTGCCAGCAGTAGACTAGAAGTTCAAGAGACCCAGTACTTC

j_call: TRBJ1-4
d_call: NA
v_call: TRBV5-1
clone_size: few
cdr3_aa: CASREGYEKLFF
cdr3_nt: TGCGCCAGCCGGGAGGGGTATGAAAAACTGTTTTTT

j_call: TRBJ2-7
d_call: NA
v_call: TRBV7-2
clone_size: few
cdr3_aa: CASSLGGAAHEQYF
cdr3_nt: TGTGCCAGCAGCTTAGGGGGGGCGGCCCACGAGCAGTACTTC

j_call: TRBJ1-6
d_call: NA
v_call: TRBV7-8
clone_size: NA
cdr3_aa: CASTVSGGTNSPLHF
cdr3_nt: TGTGCCAGCACCGTTAGCGGGGGTACTAATTCACCCCTCCACTTT

j_call: TRBJ1-4
d_call: NA
v_call: TRBV28
clone_size: NA
cdr3_aa: CASSPPGADEKLFF
cdr3_nt: TGTGCCAGCAGTCCGCCGGGGGCGGATGAAAAACTGTTTTTT

j_call: TRBJ2-3
d_call: NA
v_call: TRBV27
clone_size: NA
cdr3_aa: CASSRLDTDTQYF
cdr3_nt: TGTGCCAGCTCGCGGTTGGACACAGATACGCAGTATTTT

j_call: TRBJ1-6
d_call: NA
v_call: TRBV7-8
clone_size: NA
cdr3_aa: CASSLVKQNNSPLHF
cdr3_nt: TGTGCCAGCAGCTTAGTAAAACAGAACAACTCACCCCTCCACTTT

j_call: TRBJ1-4
d_call: TRBD1
v_call: TRBV4-3
clone_size: NA
cdr3_aa: CASSQDLTGAEKLFF
cdr3_nt: TGCGCCAGCAGCCAAGATCTGACAGGGGCTGAAAAACTGTTTTTT

j_call: TRBJ2-7
d_call: NA
v_call: TRBV7-9
clone_size: NA
cdr3_aa: CASSRGSVEQYF
cdr3_nt: TGTGCCAGCAGCCGTGGATCCGTGGAGCAGTACTTC

j_call: TRBJ1-6
d_call: NA
v_call: TRBV5-4
clone_size: NA
cdr3_aa: CASRPQGTADSPLHF
cdr3_nt: TGTGCCAGCAGACCACAGGGCACGGCGGATTCACCCCTCCACTTT

j_call: TRBJ2-2
d_call: TRBD1
v_call: TRBV18
clone_size: once
cdr3_aa: CASSPGTANTGELFF
cdr3_nt: TGTGCCAGCTCACCCGGGACAGCGAACACCGGGGAGCTGTTTTTT

j_call: TRBJ1-5
d_call: NA
v_call: TRBV4-3
clone_size: NA
cdr3_aa: CASSSQVDQPQHF
cdr3_nt: TGCGCCAGCAGCTCACAGGTAGATCAGCCCCAGCATTTT

j_call: TRBJ2-7
d_call: NA
v_call: TRBV5-4
clone_size: NA
cdr3_aa: CASSFQAGAQGRGQYF
cdr3_nt: TGTGCCAGCAGCTTTCAAGCGGGTGCCCAGGGTCGGGGGCAGTACTTC

j_call: TRBJ2-5
d_call: NA
v_call: TRBV29-1
clone_size: once
cdr3_aa: CSVEDREYQETQYF
cdr3_nt: TGCAGCGTTGAAGACAGGGAGTACCAAGAGACCCAGTACTTC

j_call: TRBJ2-1
d_call: TRBD2
v_call: TRBV10-3
clone_size: NA
cdr3_aa: CAISDRGLASSNEQFF
cdr3_nt: TGTGCCATCAGTGACCGGGGACTAGCGAGTTCCAATGAGCAGTTCTTC

j_call: TRBJ2-7
d_call: TRBD2
v_call: TRBV7-9
clone_size: NA
cdr3_aa: CASSPGLADREQYF
cdr3_nt: TGTGCCAGCAGCCCGGGACTAGCAGATCGCGAGCAGTACTTC

j_call: TRBJ1-3
d_call: NA
v_call: TRBV7-2
clone_size: NA
cdr3_aa: CASSRLGGPGNTIYF
cdr3_nt: TGTGCCAGCAGCAGACTGGGGGGGCCTGGAAACACCATATATTTT

j_call: TRBJ2-7
d_call: NA
v_call: TRBV2
clone_size: NA
cdr3_aa: CAGQAGSSYEQYF
cdr3_nt: TGTGCCGGCCAGGCAGGGTCGTCCTACGAGCAGTACTTC

j_call: TRBJ2-7
d_call: NA
v_call: TRBV5-1
clone_size: NA
cdr3_aa: CASSPGPAYEQYF
cdr3_nt: TGCGCCAGCAGTCCGGGACCGGCCTACGAGCAGTACTTC

j_call: TRBJ2-2
d_call: TRBD1
v_call: TRBV15
clone_size: NA
cdr3_aa: CATSRGGQYTGELFF
cdr3_nt: TGTGCCACCAGCAGAGGGGGACAGTACACCGGGGAGCTGTTTTTT

j_call: TRBJ1-1
d_call: NA
v_call: TRBV29-1
clone_size: NA
cdr3_aa: CSVVLYGLEAFF
cdr3_nt: TGCAGCGTTGTGTTGTACGGCCTTGAAGCTTTCTTT

j_call: TRBJ2-2
d_call: TRBD2
v_call: TRBV7-3
clone_size: NA
cdr3_aa: CASSPLAANTGELFF
cdr3_nt: TGTGCCAGCAGCCCCCTAGCGGCGAACACCGGGGAGCTGTTTTTT

j_call: TRBJ2-2
d_call: TRBD1
v_call: TRBV5-1
clone_size: NA
cdr3_aa: CASSKETGGTGELFF
cdr3_nt: TGCGCCAGCAGCAAAGAGACAGGGGGAACCGGGGAGCTGTTTTTT

j_call: TRBJ2-7
d_call: NA
v_call: TRBV2
clone_size: once
cdr3_aa: CASTIRQNAYEQYF
cdr3_nt: TGTGCCAGCACCATAAGACAGAACGCCTACGAGCAGTACTTC

j_call: TRBJ1-6
d_call: NA
v_call: TRBV6-5
clone_size: few
cdr3_aa: CATRQGLSYNSPLHF
cdr3_nt: TGTGCCACCCGACAAGGGCTATCTTATAATTCACCCCTCCACTTT

j_call: TRBJ1-1
d_call: NA
v_call: TRBV28
clone_size: NA
cdr3_aa: CASSFEGYIQRREAFF
cdr3_nt: TGTGCCAGCAGTTTTGAGGGGTATATACAGCGACGAGAAGCTTTCTTT

j_call: TRBJ1-1
d_call: NA
v_call: TRBV6-1
clone_size: NA
cdr3_aa: CASIPNTEAFF
cdr3_nt: TGTGCCAGCATCCCGAACACTGAAGCTTTCTTT

j_call: TRBJ1-5
d_call: NA
v_call: TRBV6-6
clone_size: once
cdr3_aa: CASSQGNQPQHF
cdr3_nt: TGTGCCAGCAGTCAGGGGAATCAGCCCCAGCATTTT

j_call: TRBJ1-1
d_call: NA
v_call: TRBV30
clone_size: medium-sized
cdr3_aa: CAWSLTGIGTEAFF
cdr3_nt: TGTGCCTGGAGTTTAACAGGAATTGGGACTGAAGCTTTCTTT

j_call: TRBJ2-4
d_call: NA
v_call: TRBV2
clone_size: NA
cdr3_aa: CASSFDVLAKNIQYF
cdr3_nt: TGTGCCAGCAGTTTCGACGTTCTAGCCAAAAACATTCAGTACTTC

j_call: TRBJ2-7
d_call: TRBD1
v_call: TRBV5-1
clone_size: NA
cdr3_aa: CASSFRQGNHEQYF
cdr3_nt: TGCGCCAGCAGCTTTAGACAGGGTAACCACGAGCAGTACTTC

j_call: TRBJ1-6
d_call: NA
v_call: TRBV6-1
clone_size: NA
cdr3_aa: CASREQGSYNSPLHF
cdr3_nt: TGTGCCAGCAGGGAACAGGGCTCCTATAATTCACCCCTCCACTTT

j_call: TRBJ2-7
d_call: NA
v_call: TRBV6-6
clone_size: NA
cdr3_aa: CASSAAGTLIGEQYF
cdr3_nt: TGTGCCAGCAGTGCAGCCGGGACCCTCATTGGAGAGCAGTACTTC

j_call: TRBJ1-2
d_call: TRBD1
v_call: TRBV19
clone_size: NA
cdr3_aa: CASIPGGSSTGGHFYGYTF
cdr3_nt: TGTGCCAGTATCCCGGGGGGCTCCTCGACAGGGGGGCACTTCTATGGCTACACCTTC

j_call: TRBJ2-3
d_call: NA
v_call: TRBV5-1
clone_size: NA
cdr3_aa: CASSRAIGTDTQYF
cdr3_nt: TGCGCCAGCAGCCGAGCTATAGGCACAGATACGCAGTATTTT

j_call: TRBJ2-3
d_call: NA
v_call: TRBV21-1
clone_size: NA
cdr3_aa: CASSKVTSGGRSDTQYF
cdr3_nt: TGTGCCAGCAGCAAAGTCACTAGCGGGGGAAGGTCAGATACGCAGTATTTT